The 18 T cell receptor beta chains given below trace back to one sample, sequenced in a study of cytomegalovirus exposure and HLA in healthy donors. Researchers ran the PCR with 60 Vbeta and 13 Jbeta primers. Data came from immunoSEQ multiplex PCR; TCRdb stores just in-frame clones and leaves some out. The top ten hold about 1.4% of the sample, which has 150,000 to 200,000 clones, 70% to 85% seen once. Sequencing was carried out using PBMCs. Every receptor here comes from a woman aged 25 to 39 in good health and CMV-seropositive.

The chain is built from TRBV19 and TRBJ1-2; possible D gene TRBD1, 5 bases. V lost 3 bases, J lost 6 bases, and 20 bases lay in between. Germline lookup yields CDR1 LNHDA and CDR2 SQIVND (reference sequence). The CDR3 is made up of 16 amino acids. Here the CDR3 reads CASSMLLRQGKNGYTF. The CDR3, as DNA: TGTGCCAGTAGTATGTTGCTCCGGCAGGGTAAGAATGGCTACACCTTC.

The chain links TRBV5-4 to TRBJ2-7; D gene ambiguous. V dropped 0 bases and J dropped 2 bases, with 9 bases sitting between them. Germline CDR1 is SGHNT and CDR2 is YYREEE (reference sequence). The CDR3 is made up of 14 amino acids. The CDR3, as DNA: TGTGCCAGCAGCTTGGCCGCGGCCCCCTACGAGCAGTACTTC. Residues: CASSLAAAPYEQYF.

The chain employs TRBV11-2 and TRBJ1-4; D is uncertain. This CDR3 has 16 residues. Germline values: CDR1 SGHAT, CDR2 FQNNGV. V was clipped by 7 bases and J by 0 bases, with 15 bases between them. This CDR3 reads CASTPLGGTTNEKLFF. In DNA, the CDR3 is TGTGCCAGCACCCCCCTAGGAGGAACAACTAATGAAAAACTGTTTTTT.

This chain uses TRBV5-4 with TRBJ2-7; tentative D call: TRBD2 (6 bases). This CDR3 is 14 amino acids long. V was clipped by 2 bases and J by 5 bases, with 14 bases between them. Per germline, CDR1 SGHNT and CDR2 YYREEE (reference sequence). The CDR3 protein is CASSFEGGIDEQYF. In DNA form, the CDR3 reads TGTGCCAGCAGCTTTGAGGGCGGGATCGACGAGCAGTACTTC. Looking up the rest from reference TRBV5-4 and TRBJ2-7 gives the full variable domain: ETGVTQSPTHLIKTRGQQVTLRCSSQSGHNTVSWYQQALGQGPQFIFQYYREEENGRGNFPPRFSGLQFPNYSSELNVNALELDDSALYLCASSFEGGIDEQYFGPGTRLTVT.

This sequence joins TRBV6-4 and TRBJ1-2; no reliable D call. The ends were cut back, 3 bases at V and 7 bases at J, with 18 bases in the middle. The CDR3 loop spans 15 amino acids. Per germline, CDR1 MRHNA and CDR2 SNTAGT. The CDR3 region is CASSEVGGARAGYTF. In DNA form, the CDR3 reads TGTGCCAGCAGTGAGGTCGGCGGCGCACGTGCTGGCTACACCTTC.

This clone was seen only once. V usage is TRBV18 and J usage is TRBJ2-1; TRBD2 aligns across 9 bases. Germline V gives CDR1 KGHSH, CDR2 LQKENI. The CDR3 is made up of 16 amino acids. The J segment lost 5 bases and the V segment lost 0 bases, leaving 5 bases of the junction unmatched. The CDR3 loop is CASSPPVTSGNNEQFF. CDR3 nucleotide sequence: TGTGCCAGCTCACCACCGGTGACTAGCGGTAACAATGAGCAGTTCTTC.

This clone was observed a few times. The chain recombines TRBV9 with TRBJ2-1, with 8 bases fitting TRBD1. Germline lookup yields CDR1 SGDLS and CDR2 YYNGEE. The CDR3 has 17 residues. J gave up 2 bases and V 4 bases, and 11 bases lay outside the gene matches. CDR3 nucleotides: TGTGCCAGCAGCCCGACAGGGGACGGTTTGACCTACAATGAGCAGTTCTTC. It translates to CASSPTGDGLTYNEQFF. The entire variable domain, with the rest obtained from reference TRBV9 and TRBJ2-1, is as follows: DSGVTQTPKHLITATGQRVTLRCSPRSGDLSVYWYQQSLDQGLQFLIQYYNGEERAKGNILERFSAQQFPDLHSELNLSSLELGDSALYFCASSPTGDGLTYNEQFFGPGTRLTVL.

V and J are TRBV6-5 and TRBJ1-2; 7 nucleotides align to TRBD1. The CDR3 extends over 12 amino acids. Unmatched junction bases numbered 6, after V lost 8 bases and J lost 6 bases. Germline V CDR1 and CDR2: MNHEY, SVGAGI. CDR3 loop: CASGDRVHGYTF. The CDR3 DNA reads TGTGCCAGCGGAGACAGGGTGCATGGCTACACCTTC.

V gene TRBV10-3 combines with J gene TRBJ2-7; 7 bases map to TRBD2. Germline V CDR1 and CDR2: ENHRY, SYGVKD. The CDR3 runs to 16 residues. V dropped 2 bases and J dropped 3; count of bases not matched to a gene: 10. CDR3 loop: CAISEGGGGSNYEQYF. The CDR3 region has the DNA TGTGCCATCAGTGAGGGGGGAGGCGGGAGTAACTACGAGCAGTACTTC.

The rearrangement joins TRBV4-1 to TRBJ1-2; 8 bases are a match to TRBD1. Losses at the gene ends were 1 base for V and 3 bases for J; bases not matched to a gene: 4. The CDR3 runs 15 residues. Per the germline V gene, CDR1 is MGHRA and CDR2 is YSYEKL. The CDR3 region has the DNA TGCGCCAGCAGCCAAGGTGGACAGGGAGACTATGGCTACACCTTC. Translated: CASSQGGQGDYGYTF.

CDR3 residues: CASSRQGVYTGELFF. The DNA for the CDR3 is TGTGCCAGCAGCCGACAGGGAGTATACACCGGGGAGCTGTTTTTT. The chain couples TRBV7-6 to TRBJ2-2; TRBD1 matches at 7 bases. Trimming removed 5 bases from V and 3 bases from J; junction bases left unmatched: 6. CDR3 size: 15 residues. Germline V gene lookup returns CDR1 SGHVS and CDR2 FNYEAQ.

This clone was detected only a few times. The chain joins TRBV28 to TRBJ2-3; TRBD2 agrees at 8 bases. With 3 bases clipped from V and 5 bases from J, the junction kept 10 bases outside the gene matches. The CDR3 is 16 residues long. CDR1 is MDHEN and CDR2 is SYDVKM in the germline V gene. CDR3 in amino acids: CASSFRTGGGQDTQYF. The CDR3 nucleotides are TGTGCCAGCAGTTTTCGAACGGGAGGGGGACAAGATACGCAGTATTTT.

This sequence joins TRBV7-3 and TRBJ2-3; the match to TRBD2 covers 8 bases. CDR1 and CDR2 (germline): SGHTA, FQGTGA. The CDR3 covers 16 residues. V dropped 5 bases and J dropped 2; count of bases not matched to a gene: 9. This chain's CDR3 is CASSPLAGALTDTQYF. The CDR3 nucleotides read TGTGCCAGCAGCCCCCTAGCGGGTGCCCTCACAGATACGCAGTATTTT.

The rearrangement joins TRBV4-3 to TRBJ2-2; D not certain. This CDR3 has 15 residues. Trimming removed 1 base at V and 5 bases at J, with 11 bases between. From germline, CDR1 is LGHNA and CDR2 YSLEER. CDR3 protein: CASSQGAVITGELFF. CDR3 nucleotides: TGCGCCAGCAGCCAAGGGGCAGTGATAACCGGGGAGCTGTTTTTT.

This chain connects TRBV7-2 to TRBJ1-3; D is ambiguous. Trimming took off 5 bases at V and 2 bases at J, with 13 bases between the two ends. The CDR3 has 15 residues. CDR1 is SGHTA and CDR2 is FQGNSA in the germline V gene. In nucleotides, the CDR3 is TGTGCCAGCAGCCCCCCCTTTTTAGCTGGAAACACCATATATTTT. Translated: CASSPPFLAGNTIYF.

The chain joins TRBV11-2 to TRBJ2-1; TRBD2 is a possible D gene (6 bases). Trimming shortened V by 3 bases and J by 5 bases, and 14 bases separated the two germline ends. Germline V gene data show CDR1 as SGHAT and CDR2 as FQNNGV. This CDR3 has 15 amino acids. The CDR3 loop is CASSFRLAADNEQFF. The DNA for the CDR3 is TGTGCCAGCAGCTTTCGCTTAGCGGCCGACAATGAGCAGTTCTTC.

The gene calls are TRBV19 and TRBJ2-5, with 10 bases lining up with TRBD2. Germline CDR1 LNHDA, CDR2 SQIVND (reference sequence). V lost 8 bases, J lost 4 bases, and 13 bases stayed unmatched. The CDR3 length is 16 residues. CDR3 nucleotide sequence: TGTGCCAGTTTGACTTGGGCTAGCGGGAGAAGAGAGACCCAGTACTTC. Its translation: CASLTWASGRRETQYF. Using reference TRBV19 and TRBJ2-5 for the parts outside the CDR3, the full variable domain is DGGITQSPKYLFRKEGQNVTLSCEQNLNHDAMYWYRQDPGQGLRLIYYSQIVNDFQKGDIAEGYSVSREKKESFPLTVTSAQKNPTAFYLCASLTWASGRRETQYFGPGTRLLVL.

The J gene is TRBJ2-7, the V gene TRBV9; TRBD1 might be the D (6 bases). The CDR3 totals 15 residues. V shed 3 bases and J shed 6 bases, with 19 bases lying between them. Germline V lookup: CDR1 SGDLS, CDR2 YYNGEE. The CDR3 sequence: CASSDRTDYRTEQYF. The CDR3 nucleotides read TGTGCCAGCAGCGACAGGACAGACTATAGAACCGAGCAGTACTTC.